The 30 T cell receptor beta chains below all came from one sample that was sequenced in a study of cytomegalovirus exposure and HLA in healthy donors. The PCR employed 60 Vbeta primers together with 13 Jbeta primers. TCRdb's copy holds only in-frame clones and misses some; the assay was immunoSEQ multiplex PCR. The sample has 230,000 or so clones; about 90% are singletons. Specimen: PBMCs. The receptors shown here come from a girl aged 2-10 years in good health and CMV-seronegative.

As DNA, the CDR3 is TGTGCCAGCACCGGGACAGCCGGAGGGCCCCAGCATTTT. Translation: CASTGTAGGPQHF. V usage is TRBV6-5 and J usage is TRBJ1-5, with 7 bases that match TRBD1. V was clipped by 7 bases and J by 9 bases; unmatched bases: 9. The CDR3 loop spans 13 amino acids. The V gene's germline CDR1 is MNHEY and CDR2 SVGAGI.

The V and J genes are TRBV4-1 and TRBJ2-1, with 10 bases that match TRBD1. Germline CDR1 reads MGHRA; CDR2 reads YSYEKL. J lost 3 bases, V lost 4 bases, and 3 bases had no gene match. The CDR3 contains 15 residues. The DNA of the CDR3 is TGCGCCAGCAGCCCCGGGGACAGGGGCTACAATGAGCAGTTCTTC. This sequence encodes CASSPGDRGYNEQFF.

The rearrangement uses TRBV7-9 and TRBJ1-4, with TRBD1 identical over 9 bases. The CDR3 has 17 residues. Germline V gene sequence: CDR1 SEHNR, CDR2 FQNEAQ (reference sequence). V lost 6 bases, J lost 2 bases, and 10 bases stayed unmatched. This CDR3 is CASRWDRADATNEKLFF. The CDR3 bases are TGTGCCAGCAGATGGGACAGGGCAGATGCGACTAATGAAAAACTGTTTTTT.

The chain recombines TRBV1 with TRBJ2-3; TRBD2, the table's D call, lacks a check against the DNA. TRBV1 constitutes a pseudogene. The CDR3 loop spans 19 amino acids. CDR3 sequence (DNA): TGCACCAGCAATTTGCGGTCCCGGGACGGGAGGTCACCTAGGGATACGCAGTATTTT. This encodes CTSNLRSRDGRSPRDTQYF.

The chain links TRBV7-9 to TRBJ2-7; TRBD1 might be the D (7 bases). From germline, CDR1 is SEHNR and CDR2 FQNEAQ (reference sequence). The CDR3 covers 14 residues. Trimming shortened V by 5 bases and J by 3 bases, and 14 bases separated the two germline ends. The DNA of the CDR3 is TGTGCCAGCAGCGGAGGGACAGAATTCTACGAGCAGTACTTC. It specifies CASSGGTEFYEQYF.

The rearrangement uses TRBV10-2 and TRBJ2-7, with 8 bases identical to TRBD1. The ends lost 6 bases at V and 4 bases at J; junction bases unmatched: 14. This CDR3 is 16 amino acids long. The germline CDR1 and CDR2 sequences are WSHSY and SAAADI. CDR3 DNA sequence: TGCGCCAGCAGGGGGACAGGACCTCACGGAAGTTACGAGCAGTACTTC. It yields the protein CASRGTGPHGSYEQYF.

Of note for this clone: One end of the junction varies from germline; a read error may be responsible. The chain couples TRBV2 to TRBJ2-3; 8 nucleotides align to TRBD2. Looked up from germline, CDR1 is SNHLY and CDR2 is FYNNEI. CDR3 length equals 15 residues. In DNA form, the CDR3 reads TGTGCCAGCAGAGAAGCGGGAGTGGGCACAGATACGCAGTATTTT. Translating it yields CASREAGVGTDTQYF.

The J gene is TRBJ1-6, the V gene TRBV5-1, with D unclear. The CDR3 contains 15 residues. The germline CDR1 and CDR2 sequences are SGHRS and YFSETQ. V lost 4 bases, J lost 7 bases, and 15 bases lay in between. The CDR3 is CASSVVMAANSPLHF. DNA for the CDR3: TGCGCCAGCAGCGTCGTTATGGCAGCGAATTCACCCCTCCACTTT.

The CDR3 DNA reads as TGCGCCAGCGGGTACAGGCAGAACACCGGGGAGCTGTTTTTT. Encoded protein: CASGYRQNTGELFF. The chain couples TRBV4-1 to TRBJ2-2; a possible D gene is TRBD1 (5 bases). V lost 8 bases to trimming and J lost 1 base, with 11 bases between them. The CDR3 sequence is 14 residues long. Germline CDR1 is MGHRA and CDR2 is YSYEKL.

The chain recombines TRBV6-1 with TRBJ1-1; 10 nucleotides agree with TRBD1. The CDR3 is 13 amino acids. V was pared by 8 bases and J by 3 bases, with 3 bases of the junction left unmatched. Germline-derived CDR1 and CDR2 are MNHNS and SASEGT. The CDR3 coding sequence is TGTGCCAGCCGACAGGGGGCGCACACTGAAGCTTTCTTT. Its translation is CASRQGAHTEAFF.

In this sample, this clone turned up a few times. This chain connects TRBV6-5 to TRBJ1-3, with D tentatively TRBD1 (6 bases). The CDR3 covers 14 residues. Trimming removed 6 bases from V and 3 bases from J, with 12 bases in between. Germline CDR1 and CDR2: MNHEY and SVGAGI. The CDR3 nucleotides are TGTGCCAGCAGACCGGACAGAAGTGGAAACACCATATATTTT. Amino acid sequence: CASRPDRSGNTIYF.

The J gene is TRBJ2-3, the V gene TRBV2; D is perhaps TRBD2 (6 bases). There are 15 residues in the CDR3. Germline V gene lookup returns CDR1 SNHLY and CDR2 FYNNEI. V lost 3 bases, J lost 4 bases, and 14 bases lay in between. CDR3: CASSEEGSHSDTQYF. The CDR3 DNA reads TGTGCCAGCAGTGAGGAGGGGTCGCATTCAGATACGCAGTATTTT.

The CDR3 reads CASSEPTGGQFF. Written as DNA, the CDR3 is TGTGCCAGCAGCGAACCGACAGGGGGGCAGTTCTTC. This sequence joins TRBV6-1 and TRBJ2-1; TRBD1 matches 9 bases. V shed 6 bases, J shed 12 bases, and the junction held 6 bases outside the gene matches. CDR3 size: 12 residues. Germline V gene lookup returns CDR1 MNHNS and CDR2 SASEGT.

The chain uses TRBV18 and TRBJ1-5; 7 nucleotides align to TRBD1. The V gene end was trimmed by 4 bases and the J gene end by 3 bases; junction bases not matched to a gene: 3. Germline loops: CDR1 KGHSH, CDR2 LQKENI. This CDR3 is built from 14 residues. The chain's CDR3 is CASSRDSFNQPQHF. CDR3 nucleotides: TGTGCCAGCTCACGGGACAGCTTCAATCAGCCCCAGCATTTT.

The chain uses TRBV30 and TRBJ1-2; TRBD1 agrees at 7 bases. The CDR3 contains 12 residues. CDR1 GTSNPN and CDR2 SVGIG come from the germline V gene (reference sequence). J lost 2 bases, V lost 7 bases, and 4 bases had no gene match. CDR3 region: CAFQGDNYGYTF. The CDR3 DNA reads TGTGCCTTCCAGGGGGACAACTATGGCTACACCTTC.

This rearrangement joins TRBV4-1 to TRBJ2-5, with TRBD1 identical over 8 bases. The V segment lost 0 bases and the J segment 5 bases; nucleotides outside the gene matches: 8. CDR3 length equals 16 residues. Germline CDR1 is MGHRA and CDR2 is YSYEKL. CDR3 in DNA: TGCGCCAGCAGCCAAGATTCGGACAGGGTACTGGAGACCCAGTACTTC. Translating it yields CASSQDSDRVLETQYF.

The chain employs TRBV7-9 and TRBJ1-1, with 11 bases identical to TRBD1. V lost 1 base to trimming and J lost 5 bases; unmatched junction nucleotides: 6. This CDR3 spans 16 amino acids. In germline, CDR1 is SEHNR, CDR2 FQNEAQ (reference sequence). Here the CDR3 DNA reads TGTGCCAGCAGCTTAGGGACAGGGGGCAGAGATACTGAAGCTTTCTTT. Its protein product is CASSLGTGGRDTEAFF.

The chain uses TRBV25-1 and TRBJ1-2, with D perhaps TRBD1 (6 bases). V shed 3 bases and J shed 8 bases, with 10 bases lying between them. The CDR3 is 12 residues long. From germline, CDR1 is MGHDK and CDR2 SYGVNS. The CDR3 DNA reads TGTGCCAGCAGTGACGGGGGGCACGGCTACACCTTC. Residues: CASSDGGHGYTF.

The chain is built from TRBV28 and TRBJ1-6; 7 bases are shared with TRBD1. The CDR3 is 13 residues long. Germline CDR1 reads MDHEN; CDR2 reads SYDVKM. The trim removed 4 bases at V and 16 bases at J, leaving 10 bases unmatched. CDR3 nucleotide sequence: TGTGCCAGCAGTTCTCCGGTAGGGGGCGCTCTCCACTTT. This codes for CASSSPVGGALHF.

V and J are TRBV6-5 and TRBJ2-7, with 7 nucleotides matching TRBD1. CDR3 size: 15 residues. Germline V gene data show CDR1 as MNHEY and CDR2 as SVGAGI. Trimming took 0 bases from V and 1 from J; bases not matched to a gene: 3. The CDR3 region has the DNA TGTGCCAGCAGTTACTCGAAACAGGGGTCCTACGAGCAGTACTTC. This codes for CASSYSKQGSYEQYF.

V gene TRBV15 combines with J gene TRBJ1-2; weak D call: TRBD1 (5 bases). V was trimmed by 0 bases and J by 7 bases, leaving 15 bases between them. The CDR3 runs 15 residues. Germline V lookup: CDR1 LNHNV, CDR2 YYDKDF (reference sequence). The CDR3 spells CATSRDAGGSGGYTF. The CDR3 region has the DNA TGTGCCACCAGCAGAGATGCCGGGGGATCTGGTGGCTACACCTTC.

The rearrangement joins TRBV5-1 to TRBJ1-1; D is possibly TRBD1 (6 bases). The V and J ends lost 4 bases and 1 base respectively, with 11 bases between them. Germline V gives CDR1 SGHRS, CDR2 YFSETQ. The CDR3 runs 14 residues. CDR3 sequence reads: CASSTLQGNTEAFF. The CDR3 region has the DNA TGCGCCAGCAGCACCCTACAGGGGAACACTGAAGCTTTCTTT.

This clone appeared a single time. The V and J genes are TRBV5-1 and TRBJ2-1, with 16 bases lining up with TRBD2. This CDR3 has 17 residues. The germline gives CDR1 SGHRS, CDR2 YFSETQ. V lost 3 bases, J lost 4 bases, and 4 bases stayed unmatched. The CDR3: CASSSGLAGGSYNEQFF. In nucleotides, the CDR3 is TGCGCCAGCAGCTCGGGACTAGCGGGGGGGTCATACAATGAGCAGTTCTTC.

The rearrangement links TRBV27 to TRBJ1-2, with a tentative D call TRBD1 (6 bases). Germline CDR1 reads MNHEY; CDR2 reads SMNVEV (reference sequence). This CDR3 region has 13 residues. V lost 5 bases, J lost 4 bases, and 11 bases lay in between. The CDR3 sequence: CASSGQSSYGYTF. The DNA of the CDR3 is TGTGCCAGCAGTGGACAGTCTTCCTATGGCTACACCTTC.

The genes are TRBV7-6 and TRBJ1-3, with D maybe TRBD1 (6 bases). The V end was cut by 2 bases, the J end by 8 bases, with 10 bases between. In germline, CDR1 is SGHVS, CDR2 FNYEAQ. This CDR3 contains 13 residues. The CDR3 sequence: CASSLSGADTIYF. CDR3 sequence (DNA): TGTGCCAGCAGCTTATCAGGGGCAGACACCATATATTTT.

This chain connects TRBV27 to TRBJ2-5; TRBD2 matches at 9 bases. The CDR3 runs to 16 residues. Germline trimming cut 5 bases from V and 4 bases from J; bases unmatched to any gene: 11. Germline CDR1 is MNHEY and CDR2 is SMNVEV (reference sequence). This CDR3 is CASSQWAGGPGETQYF. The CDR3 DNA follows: TGTGCCAGCAGTCAGTGGGCGGGAGGGCCGGGAGAGACCCAGTACTTC.

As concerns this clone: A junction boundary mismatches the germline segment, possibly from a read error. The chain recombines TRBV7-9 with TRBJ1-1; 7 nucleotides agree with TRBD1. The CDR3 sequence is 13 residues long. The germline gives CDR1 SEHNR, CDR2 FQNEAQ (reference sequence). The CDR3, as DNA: TGTTCCAGCAGCCAGGGGGTGAACACTGAAGCTTTCTTT. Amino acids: CSSSQGVNTEAFF.

The CDR3 sequence is CASSYLASGDTQYF. The DNA for the CDR3 is TGTGCCAGCAGTTACCTCGCTAGCGGGGATACGCAGTATTTT. The V call is TRBV6-5, the J call TRBJ2-3, with 8 bases identical to TRBD2. After removal of 2 bases from V and 6 bases from J, the junction contained 4 bases not matched to a gene. The germline gives CDR1 MNHEY, CDR2 SVGAGI. The length of the CDR3 is 14 residues.

The CDR3 loop reads CASSRGTAYEQYF. The CDR3 DNA follows: TGTGCCAGTAGTAGAGGGACAGCCTACGAGCAGTACTTC. The chain recombines TRBV19 with TRBJ2-7; 7 nucleotides line up with TRBD1. This CDR3 spans 13 amino acids. Looked up from germline, CDR1 is LNHDA and CDR2 is SQIVND (reference sequence). The V segment lost 4 bases and the J segment 2 bases; nucleotides outside the gene matches: 2.

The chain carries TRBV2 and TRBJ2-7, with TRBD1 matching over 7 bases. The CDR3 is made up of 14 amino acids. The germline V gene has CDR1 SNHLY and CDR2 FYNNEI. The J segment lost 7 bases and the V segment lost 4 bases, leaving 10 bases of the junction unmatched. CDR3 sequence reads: CASSVRQGAREQYF. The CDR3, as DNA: TGTGCCAGCAGTGTACGACAGGGAGCGCGGGAGCAGTACTTC.